This T cell receptor beta chain was recovered during a study of blood T cell repertoires in COVID-19. Background on the study: Material from acute and convalescent COVID-19 was sourced from the United States, Italy and Spain. The cDNA or gDNA used as material had been derived from T cells, B-cell-depleted T cells, or PBMCs.

In the study's own analysis: For nucleated cells, counts were estimated from reference gene primer amplification. Generated by immunoSEQ multiplex PCR, the TCRdb table keeps only in-frame clones and is missing some. The V and J calls and clone size were taken over from that table, and D and trimming were inferred from the DNA. Counted here are approximately 110,000 clones, around 80% occurring once; the ten biggest clones make up 20% to 25%. The CDR3 loop spans 15 amino acids. Germline loops: CDR1 GTSNPN, CDR2 SVGIG (reference sequence). The ends lost 0 bases at V and 4 bases at J; junction bases unmatched: 6.

The material sequenced was peripheral blood. The chain employs TRBV30 and TRBJ2-5; 9 bases align to TRBD2. This receptor was obtained from an older man with active or convalescent COVID-19. In DNA, the CDR3 is TGTGCCTGGAGTGTACGGCGGGGGGGCGCAGAGACCCAGTACTTC. It encodes CAWSVRRGGAETQYF.